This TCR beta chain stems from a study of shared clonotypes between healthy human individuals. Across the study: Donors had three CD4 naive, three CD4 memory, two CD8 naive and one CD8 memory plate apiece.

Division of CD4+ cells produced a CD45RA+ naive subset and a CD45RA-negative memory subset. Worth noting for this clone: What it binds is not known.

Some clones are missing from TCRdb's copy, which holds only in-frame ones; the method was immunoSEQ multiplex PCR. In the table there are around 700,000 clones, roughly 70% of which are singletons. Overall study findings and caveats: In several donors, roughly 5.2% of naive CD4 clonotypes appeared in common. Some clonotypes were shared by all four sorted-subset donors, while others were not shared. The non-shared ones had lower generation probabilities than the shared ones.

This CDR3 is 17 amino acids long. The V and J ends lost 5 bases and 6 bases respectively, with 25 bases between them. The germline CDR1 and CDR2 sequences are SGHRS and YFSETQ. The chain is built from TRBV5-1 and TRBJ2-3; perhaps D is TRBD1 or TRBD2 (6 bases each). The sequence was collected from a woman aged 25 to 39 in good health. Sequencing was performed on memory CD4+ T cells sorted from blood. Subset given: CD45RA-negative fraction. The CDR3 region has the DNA TGCGCCAGCAGTTGGGGGGCGGCAGTACTCATGTCGGATACGCAGTATTTT. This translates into CASSWGAAVLMSDTQYF.